The present T cell receptor (beta chain) was sequenced within a study of blood T cell repertoires in COVID-19. Across the whole study: From the United States, Italy and Spain came samples of acute and convalescent COVID-19. Sources were T cells, B-cell-depleted T cells, or PBMCs; the material itself was cDNA or gDNA.

Original methodology: From reference gene primer amplification, estimates of nucleated cell counts were derived. Clones were sequenced by immunoSEQ multiplex PCR, and TCRdb holds only the in-frame ones, with some missing. The D gene and trimming were derived from the DNA, and the V and J assignments and clone size from that table. The sample lists about 170,000 clones, 74% occurring once. This TCR was recovered from an elderly woman with acute or convalescent COVID-19. The sample was peripheral blood.

The CDR3 here is CASSLVSRDTDTQYF. The DNA for the CDR3 is TGTGCCAGCAGCTTGGTGTCCAGGGACACAGATACGCAGTATTTT. This chain connects TRBV5-6 to TRBJ2-3; the D gene is possibly TRBD1 (5 bases). V was clipped by 0 bases and J by 2 bases, with 10 bases between them. The CDR3 spans 15 residues. Germline V gene sequence: CDR1 SGHDT, CDR2 YYEEEE.